The sequence of this TCR beta chain was determined in a study of blood T cell repertoires in COVID-19. The J segment lost 7 bases and the V segment lost 1 base, leaving 2 bases of the junction unmatched. The germline gives CDR1 MNHEY, CDR2 SVGAGI. This CDR3 is 14 amino acids long. Participants came from some 26 US areas, aged about 18 to 95 years. Assignments of participants to cohorts depended upon their own reported clinical history. Recovery among Cohort 3 donors was established by two negative PCRs, clearance, or symptom resolution. In the study's own analysis: How many nucleated cells were present was estimated from reference gene primer amplification. Sequencing was performed with immunoSEQ multiplex PCR; in TCRdb, only in-frame clones are kept and a portion is missing. V and J calls and clone size follow that table, whereas D and trimming were derived from the DNA. The table shows around 250,000 clones, with roughly 90% occurring only once.

The sample comprised PBMCs or T cells enriched from blood (not recorded which). The J gene is TRBJ2-4, the V gene TRBV6-5; 9 nucleotides line up with TRBD1. The source of this sequence is a young woman who had recovered from COVID-19. The chain's CDR3 is CASSYYGTGNIQYF. As DNA, the CDR3 is TGTGCCAGCAGTTACTACGGGACAGGGAACATTCAGTACTTC.